The rows below give T cell receptor beta chains drawn from one sample of a study of PD-1 blockade in classical Hodgkin lymphoma. Using immunoSEQ multiplex PCR, the repertoire was profiled, and TCRdb retains in-frame clones only, with some absent. The repertoire consists of approximately 26,000 clones, with 75% to 95% occurring once and the leading ten covering approximately 0.53%. Sequencing used CD4+ T cells from blood. Source of these receptors: a human donor with classical Hodgkin lymphoma. Each CDR3 is given with its conserved first and last residue. A D gene is named only where the DNA matches it firmly. Size is stated for part of the rows, as once, few or many counts, or as a class when the clone is expanded.

clone size,V gene,J gene,D gene,CDR3 protein,CDR3 DNA
NA,TRBV10-3,TRBJ1-2,NA,CAISDTSGTLFGYTF,TGTGCCATCAGTGATACCTCCGGCACACTTTTTGGCTACACCTTC
NA,TRBV25-1,TRBJ1-1,TRBD1,CASQRRDRGMSTEAFF,TGTGCCTCTCAGCGGAGAGACAGGGGGATGAGCACTGAAGCTTTCTTT
once,TRBV18,TRBJ2-1,NA,CASSPSRHYNEQFF,TGTGCCAGCTCACCATCCCGACACTACAATGAGCAGTTCTTC
NA,TRBV5-1,TRBJ2-7,NA,CASSLLSPGISYEQYF,TGCGCCAGCAGCTTGTTATCCCCAGGGATCTCCTACGAGCAGTACTTC
once,TRBV5-4,TRBJ2-2,NA,CASSLTRNTGELFF,TGTGCCAGCAGCTTGACCCGGAACACCGGGGAGCTGTTTTTT
NA,TRBV7-2,TRBJ1-4,TRBD1,CASSLFGDRMSEKLFF,TGTGCCAGCAGCTTGTTCGGGGACAGGATGAGTGAAAAACTGTTTTTT
NA,TRBV14,TRBJ2-2,NA,CASSLHTGELFF,TGTGCCAGCAGCTTGCACACCGGGGAGCTGTTTTTT
NA,TRBV5-1,TRBJ2-3,NA,CASSLALRSTDTQYF,TGCGCCAGCAGCTTGGCTTTGCGGTCCACAGATACGCAGTATTTT
NA,TRBV6-5,TRBJ2-3,NA,CASWRGSFADTQYF,TGTGCCTCATGGCGGGGTAGCTTTGCAGATACGCAGTATTTT
NA,TRBV28,TRBJ2-7,TRBD1,CASSQPGTASYEQYF,TGTGCCAGCAGTCAACCCGGGACAGCTTCCTACGAGCAGTACTTC
NA,TRBV7-2,TRBJ2-2,NA,CASSLRDTGELFF,TGTGCCAGCAGCTTACGGGACACCGGGGAGCTGTTTTTT
NA,TRBV29-1,TRBJ1-1,NA,CSVPSWGKNTEAFF,TGCAGCGTTCCGTCGTGGGGTAAGAACACTGAAGCTTTCTTT
NA,TRBV19,TRBJ1-6,NA,CASSARQPIGSYNSPLHF,TGTGCCAGTAGTGCCCGACAGCCCATCGGCTCCTATAATTCACCCCTCCACTTT
NA,TRBV30,TRBJ2-6,NA,CAWIGFPSGANVLTF,TGTGCCTGGATTGGGTTCCCATCTGGGGCCAACGTCCTGACTTTC
NA,TRBV12-5,TRBJ2-5,TRBD1,CASGWWTGGSETQYF,TGTGCTAGTGGTTGGTGGACAGGGGGAAGTGAGACCCAGTACTTC
NA,TRBV5-6,TRBJ2-7,TRBD2,CASSLRTSGEQYF,TGTGCCAGCAGCTTGAGGACTAGCGGCGAGCAGTACTTC
NA,TRBV2,TRBJ2-7,NA,CASIGVFAEQYF,TGTGCCAGCATTGGGGTCTTTGCGGAGCAGTACTTC
once,TRBV13,TRBJ1-1,NA,CASSFMPGVGTEAFF,TGTGCCAGCAGCTTCATGCCCGGGGTGGGAACTGAAGCTTTCTTT
NA,TRBV11-1,TRBJ2-1,NA,CASSLGDQNEQFF,TGTGCCAGCAGCTTGGGGGATCAGAATGAGCAGTTCTTC
NA,TRBV7-2,TRBJ2-7,TRBD2,CASSLDSGILEQYF,TGTGCCAGCAGCTTAGACAGCGGGATTCTCGAGCAGTACTTC
few,TRBV10-3,TRBJ1-2,NA,CAISGSAYGYTF,TGTGCCATCAGTGGGTCGGCCTATGGCTACACCTTC
NA,TRBV10-3,TRBJ1-1,NA,CAISITGNTEAFF,TGTGCCATCAGCATCACAGGGAACACTGAAGCTTTCTTT
NA,TRBV9,TRBJ1-1,NA,CASSVRDTEAFF,TGTGCCAGCAGCGTCAGGGACACTGAAGCTTTCTTT
once,TRBV2,TRBJ2-3,NA,CASSPSDGDTQYF,TGTGCCAGCAGCCCTTCGGACGGAGATACGCAGTATTTT
NA,TRBV28,TRBJ2-7,NA,CASSWRGRVEQYF,TGTGCCAGCAGTTGGAGGGGGCGGGTCGAGCAGTACTTC
NA,TRBV5-1,TRBJ1-2,NA,CASSLGLGGNYGYTF,TGCGCCAGCAGCTTGGGTCTAGGGGGTAACTATGGCTACACCTTC
once,TRBV7-2,TRBJ2-1,NA,CASSPRRASNEQFF,TGTGCCAGCAGCCCCCGACGGGCTTCGAATGAGCAGTTCTTC
NA,TRBV18,TRBJ2-6,NA,CASSPEISTGANVLTF,TGTGCCAGCTCACCGGAAATCTCAACTGGGGCCAACGTCCTGACTTTC
NA,TRBV7-9,TRBJ1-1,NA,CASSSAGTTEAFF,TGTGCCAGCAGCTCCGCAGGGACCACTGAAGCTTTCTTT
NA,TRBV5-4,TRBJ1-6,TRBD1,CASSIGTGYSPLHF,TGTGCCAGCAGCATCGGGACAGGGTATTCACCCCTCCACTTT
NA,TRBV4-1,TRBJ1-3,NA,CASSQDGWGPSGNTIYF,TGCGCCAGCAGCCAAGATGGGTGGGGGCCGTCTGGAAACACCATATATTTT
few,TRBV2,TRBJ2-3,NA,CASREGKETQYF,TGTGCCAGCAGGGAGGGGAAGGAAACGCAGTATTTT
NA,TRBV7-2,TRBJ2-1,NA,CASSLAQVIPPMLDEQFF,TGTGCCAGCAGCTTAGCACAGGTTATCCCCCCTATGCTGGATGAGCAGTTCTTC
NA,TRBV9,TRBJ1-4,NA,CASSESPNGKLFF,TGTGCCAGCAGCGAATCTCCGAATGGAAAACTGTTTTTT
NA,TRBV5-5,TRBJ1-1,NA,CASTNRGTREAFF,TGTGCCAGCACAAATAGAGGGACACGCGAAGCTTTCTTT
NA,TRBV5-1,TRBJ1-5,NA,CASSLEQTSNQPQHF,TGCGCCAGCAGCTTGGAACAGACTAGCAATCAGCCCCAGCATTTT
NA,TRBV5-6,TRBJ1-1,TRBD1,CASSTGTELQAFF,TGTGCCAGCAGCACCGGGACAGAATTACAAGCTTTCTTT
NA,TRBV5-4,TRBJ1-5,NA,CASGIGPNQPQHF,TGTGCCAGCGGCATTGGACCCAATCAGCCCCAGCATTTT
NA,TRBV7-2,TRBJ1-4,NA,CASSPLGDARGEKLFF,TGTGCCAGCAGCCCCCTGGGGGATGCTAGGGGTGAAAAACTGTTTTTT
NA,TRBV6-5,TRBJ2-7,TRBD1,CASSYSQGFEQYF,TGTGCCAGCAGTTACTCACAGGGGTTTGAGCAGTACTTC
NA,TRBV6-1,TRBJ1-4,NA,CASSEETGLGNEKLFF,TGTGCCAGCAGTGAAGAAACGGGTTTGGGTAATGAAAAACTGTTTTTT
NA,TRBV6-1,TRBJ2-2,NA,CASSAASNTGELFF,TGTGCCAGCAGTGCCGCGTCGAACACCGGGGAGCTGTTTTTT
NA,TRBV19,TRBJ2-2,NA,CASRFDDTNTGELFF,TGTGCCAGTAGGTTCGACGATACGAACACCGGGGAGCTGTTTTTT
NA,TRBV18,TRBJ1-3,TRBD1,CASSPVGQYSGNTIYF,TGTGCCAGCTCACCAGTGGGACAGTACTCTGGAAACACCATATATTTT
NA,TRBV27,TRBJ1-1,NA,CASTPGGAGNTEAFF,TGTGCCAGCACCCCCGGAGGGGCCGGGAACACTGAAGCTTTCTTT
NA,TRBV5-8,TRBJ2-1,NA,CASSFTHEQFF,TGTGCCAGCAGCTTTACCCATGAGCAGTTCTTC
once,TRBV6-5,TRBJ2-3,NA,CASSQDWGSADTQYF,TGTGCCAGCAGTCAAGATTGGGGGTCGGCAGATACGCAGTATTTT
few,TRBV9,TRBJ1-5,NA,CASSVKRQPQHF,TGTGCCAGCAGCGTAAAACGGCAGCCCCAGCATTTT
NA,TRBV2,TRBJ2-7,TRBD1,CASSARTGDPIWYF,TGTGCCAGCAGTGCCAGGACAGGGGATCCTATCTGGTACTTC
NA,TRBV10-1,TRBJ2-3,NA,CASSESSVGGTDTQYF,TGCGCCAGCAGTGAGTCTTCGGTGGGGGGCACAGATACGCAGTATTTT
NA,TRBV6-1,TRBJ1-6,NA,CASSELSSDSSPLHF,TGTGCCAGCAGTGAACTCTCAAGTGACAGTTCACCCCTCCACTTT
once,TRBV7-6,TRBJ2-1,TRBD2,CASSLDPGGGGYNEQFF,TGTGCCAGCAGCTTAGACCCTGGCGGGGGGGGTTACAATGAGCAGTTCTTC
NA,TRBV4-1,TRBJ2-1,NA,CASSQAGAGNEQFF,TGCGCCAGCAGCCAAGCCGGGGCTGGGAATGAGCAGTTCTTC
NA,TRBV11-1,TRBJ2-1,NA,CASSPFIWGGGYNEQFF,TGTGCCAGCAGTCCATTCATTTGGGGGGGCGGATACAATGAGCAGTTCTTC
NA,TRBV4-3,TRBJ2-6,NA,CASSQAGRGSGANVLTF,TGCGCCAGCAGCCAAGCGGGCAGGGGCTCTGGGGCCAACGTCCTGACTTTC
NA,TRBV2,TRBJ1-3,NA,CASSEELNSGNTIYF,TGTGCCAGCAGTGAAGAGCTTAACTCTGGAAACACCATATATTTT
NA,TRBV28,TRBJ1-4,NA,CASSSLTREKLFF,TGTGCCAGCAGTTCATTAACCCGTGAAAAACTGTTTTTT
NA,TRBV7-7,TRBJ2-2,TRBD2,CASSSATTSGVTGELFF,TGTGCCAGCAGCTCTGCGACGACTAGCGGGGTGACCGGGGAGCTGTTTTTT
NA,TRBV4-3,TRBJ2-7,NA,CASSQDREGYEQYF,TGCGCCAGCAGCCAAGACAGGGAAGGATACGAGCAGTACTTC
NA,TRBV11-2,TRBJ1-2,NA,CASSLPSSIYGYTF,TGTGCCAGCAGCTTGCCTTCATCAATCTATGGCTACACCTTC